These 25 T cell receptor beta chains were all obtained from the same sample, sequenced in a study of Graves' ophthalmopathy and Graves' hyperthyroidism. RNA transcripts provided the template for amplifying TCR beta CDR3 regions. First-round RT-PCR relied on HTBI primers, and a second-round multiplex PCR came next. TCRdb reprocessed the multiplex PCR reads via MiXCR and lists one record per CDR3 protein. The sample consists of a few hundred thousand distinct CDR3 sequences, approximately 16% of them appearing once. Sequencing input: peripheral blood. All receptors come from a woman under 30 with Graves' ophthalmopathy.

The V gene is TRBV20-1, the J gene TRBJ1-1; D unclear. From germline, CDR1 is DFQATT and CDR2 SNEGSKA (reference sequence). The CDR3 is 13 amino acids. Here the CDR3 DNA reads TGCAGACCTTTCCGGGCCCCGAACACTGAAGCTTTCTTT. Translating it yields CRPFRAPNTEAFF.

This clonotype occurred many times. The chain is built from TRBV5-1 and TRBJ2-7; D possibly corresponds to TRBD2 (6 bases). The germline V and J ends were trimmed by 5 bases and 0 bases, with 9 bases remaining between them. Germline CDR1 SGHRS, CDR2 YFSETQ. This CDR3 has 13 amino acids. In DNA, the CDR3 is TGCGCCAGCAGGGTAGCGGCCTCCTACGAGCAGTACTTC. This gives the protein CASRVAASYEQYF.

This clonotype was found many times. The chain joins TRBV28 to TRBJ1-2; tentative D call: TRBD1 (5 bases). Per the germline V gene, CDR1 is MDHEN and CDR2 is SYDVKM. The CDR3 has 14 residues. V lost 1 base to trimming and J lost 4 bases, with 10 bases between them. The CDR3 protein is CASSLSARAYGYTF. CDR3 DNA sequence: TGTGCCAGCAGTTTATCGGCCAGGGCCTATGGCTACACCTTC.

In its sample, this clonotype was seen many times. The rearrangement joins TRBV2 to TRBJ2-6; D uncertain. Trimming removed 7 bases from V and 0 bases from J, with 4 bases in between. The CDR3 consists of 13 residues. Germline-derived CDR1 and CDR2 are SNHLY and FYNNEI. As DNA, the CDR3 is TGTGCCAGCACCGGCTCTGGGGCCAACGTCCTGACTTTC. The encoded protein is CASTGSGANVLTF.

This clonotype was observed many times. The chain couples TRBV11-2 to TRBJ2-7; D unclear. CDR1 is SGHAT, CDR2 FQNNGV, per germline. The CDR3 sequence is 16 residues long. V gave up 6 bases and J gave up 5 bases, with 23 bases separating them. The CDR3 spells CASSPAVPYVRNEQYF. The DNA of the CDR3 is TGTGCCAGCAGTCCCGCGGTACCTTACGTAAGGAACGAGCAGTACTTC.

This clonotype has a count of ten or more. The chain combines TRBV28 with TRBJ2-7; D perhaps matches TRBD1 (5 bases). Germline V gene sequence: CDR1 MDHEN, CDR2 SYDVKM. The CDR3 spans 13 residues. Deletions cut 5 bases from V and 3 bases from J, with 11 bases between. CDR3 DNA: TGTGCCAGCAGTCCCGCAGGGAACTACGAGCAGTACTTC. It yields the protein CASSPAGNYEQYF.

This clonotype was counted ten times or more. The V gene is TRBV6-5, the J gene TRBJ1-1; TRBD1 matches at 10 bases. V was pared by 5 bases and J by 2 bases, with 2 bases of the junction left unmatched. Per germline, CDR1 MNHEY and CDR2 SVGAGI. CDR3 length: 14 residues. CDR3 bases: TGTGCCAGCAGTAGACAGGGGGCCAACACTGAAGCTTTCTTT. Amino acids: CASSRQGANTEAFF.

The chain employs TRBV12-3 or TRBV12-4 and TRBJ2-5, with 11 bases that match TRBD1. The ends lost 4 bases at V and 2 bases at J; junction bases unmatched: 3. The length of the CDR3 is 15 residues. The CDR3 region is CASSWTGGTQETQYF. CDR3 sequence (DNA): TGTGCCAGCAGTTGGACAGGGGGCACACAAGAGACCCAGTACTTC.

The chain uses TRBV28 and TRBJ1-5; D is uncertain. The CDR3 has 15 residues. V was clipped by 6 bases and J by 12 bases, with 24 bases between them. Per germline, CDR1 MDHEN and CDR2 SYDVKM. The CDR3 is CASSHPVTRLLLQHF. DNA of the CDR3: TGTGCCAGCAGCCACCCAGTGACAAGACTTCTGCTCCAGCATTTT.

In this sample, this clonotype turned up many times. The rearrangement joins TRBV6-1 to TRBJ2-7, with 8 positions matching TRBD2. V shed 4 bases and J 2 bases; nucleotides not matched to a gene: 4. The CDR3 spans 14 residues. Germline V gene data show CDR1 as MNHNS and CDR2 as SASEGT. The CDR3 sequence is CASSVAGRAYEQYF. The CDR3 DNA reads as TGTGCCAGCAGTGTTGCCGGGAGGGCCTACGAGCAGTACTTC.

V is TRBV19 and J is TRBJ1-3, with no clear D. The V end lost 7 bases, the J end lost 0 bases, and 10 bases lay between the germline ends. Per the germline V gene, CDR1 is LNHDA and CDR2 is SQIVND (reference sequence). The CDR3 contains 14 residues. The CDR3: CASTYASSGNTIYF. As DNA, the CDR3 is TGTGCCAGTACGTACGCGAGCTCTGGAAACACCATATATTTT.

This clonotype was detected ten times or more. The chain combines TRBV11-2 with TRBJ2-7, with 7 bases identical to TRBD1. The length of the CDR3 is 14 residues. Trimming took 5 bases from V and 5 from J; bases not matched to a gene: 9. Germline V gene sequence: CDR1 SGHAT, CDR2 FQNNGV. The CDR3 DNA is TGTGCCAGCAGCACACAGGGGCAATCCCACGAGCAGTACTTC. Encoded protein: CASSTQGQSHEQYF.

This clonotype has ten or more counts. CDR3 DNA: TGCAGTGCTGGGGGAATGGGGAGTCGGTACGAGCAGTACTTC. Protein: CSAGGMGSRYEQYF. This chain links TRBV20-1 with TRBJ2-7; TRBD1 or TRBD2 may be the D gene (5 bases each). V gave up 5 bases and J gave up 4 bases, with 18 bases separating them. The CDR3 is 14 amino acids. Germline V gives CDR1 DFQATT, CDR2 SNEGSKA (reference sequence).

This clonotype has ten or more counts. The chain recombines TRBV4-3 with TRBJ1-2; 9 bases match TRBD1. In germline, CDR1 is LGHNA, CDR2 YSLEER. The junction had 5 bases not matched to a gene; V was cut back by 1 base and J by 5 bases. The CDR3 is 15 amino acids. The CDR3, as DNA: TGCGCCAGCAGCCAAGGGACAGGGGCGCAATATGGCTACACCTTC. Translation gives CASSQGTGAQYGYTF.

There are many counts of this clonotype. The chain couples TRBV28 to TRBJ2-7; 7 positions agree with TRBD1. J lost 5 bases, V lost 3 bases, and 7 bases had no gene match. CDR3 length equals 14 residues. The germline CDR1 and CDR2 sequences are MDHEN and SYDVKM. The DNA of the CDR3 is TGTGCCAGCAGTTTTACAGGGGAATCACACGAGCAGTACTTC. Its translation: CASSFTGESHEQYF.

Comment on this clonotype: A much larger clonotype is one base distant, so this may be a read error. This chain links TRBV4-3 with TRBJ1-1, with D possibly matching TRBD1 (5 bases). CDR1 is LGHNA, CDR2 YSLEER, per germline. The CDR3 sequence is 16 residues long. Trimming removed 0 bases from V and 4 bases from J, with 15 bases in between. This CDR3 reads CASSQDSRGRSTEAFF. The CDR3 DNA sequence: TGCGCCAGCAGCCAAGACTCCCGGGGGAGAAGCACTGAAGCTTTCTTT.

The table lists this clonotype with many counts. The chain is built from TRBV19 and TRBJ2-2; a possible D gene is TRBD1 (5 bases). Germline lookup yields CDR1 LNHDA and CDR2 SQIVND (reference sequence). V dropped 5 bases and J dropped 0 bases, with 13 bases sitting between them. CDR3 length equals 16 residues. The CDR3 sequence: CASSSPHRSNTGELFF. The CDR3 coding sequence is TGTGCCAGTAGTTCCCCTCACAGGTCGAACACCGGGGAGCTGTTTTTT.

There are many counts of this clonotype. This chain links TRBV29-1 with TRBJ1-1; D gene uncertain. The CDR3 sequence is 10 residues long. Germline V gives CDR1 SQVTM, CDR2 ANQGSEA. V shed 4 bases and J shed 11 bases, with 11 bases lying between them. CDR3 nucleotides: TGCAGCGTTGGGGTCACGGACGCTTTCTTT. Its translation is CSVGVTDAFF.

The table lists this clonotype with many counts. The chain links TRBV9 to TRBJ2-2; 7 bases are shared with TRBD1. Per germline, CDR1 SGDLS and CDR2 YYNGEE. This CDR3 has 13 residues. The V segment lost 4 bases and the J segment 7 bases; nucleotides outside the gene matches: 4. CDR3 amino acids: CASSLTGFGELFF. CDR3 nucleotides: TGTGCCAGCAGCCTGACAGGGTTCGGGGAGCTGTTTTTT. Together with reference TRBV9 and TRBJ2-2, the CDR3 gives the full variable domain: DSGVTQTPKHLITATGQRVTLRCSPRSGDLSVYWYQQSLDQGLQFLIQYYNGEERAKGNILERFSAQQFPDLHSELNLSSLELGDSALYFCASSLTGFGELFFGEGSRLTVL.

The chain combines TRBV6-5 with TRBJ1-2, with D hard to call. CDR1 is MNHEY, CDR2 SVGAGI, per germline. V lost 1 base and J lost 5, with 20 bases in between. The CDR3 sequence is 17 residues long. CDR3 bases: TGTGCCAGCAGTTACTTGGCCCAAAGGGTACGGTGTTATGGCTACACCTTC. Translated: CASSYLAQRVRCYGYTF.

This clonotype has a count of ten or more. The V gene is TRBV7-3, the J gene TRBJ2-3, with 7 nucleotides matching TRBD1. Germline lookup yields CDR1 SGHTA and CDR2 FQGTGA. The CDR3 is 16 amino acids. J was trimmed by 0 bases and V by 2 bases; bases with no gene match: 5. This CDR3 reads CASSLRPGQSTDTQYF. The CDR3 nucleotides are TGTGCCAGCAGCTTACGCCCGGGACAGAGCACAGATACGCAGTATTTT.

The V and J genes are TRBV6-1 and TRBJ1-3, with 9 bases matching TRBD1. This CDR3 has 17 amino acids. Germline assignment: CDR1 MNHNS and CDR2 SASEGT. Losses at the gene ends were 6 bases for V and 0 bases for J; bases not matched to a gene: 9. CDR3 sequence (DNA): TGTGCCAGCAGCGCCGGGACAGGGCCCCTCTCTGGAAACACCATATATTTT. It translates to CASSAGTGPLSGNTIYF.

This clonotype was seen many times. V is TRBV6-2 or TRBV6-3 and J is TRBJ1-3; D is unclear. Germline V lookup: CDR1 MNHEY, CDR2 SVGEGT. The CDR3 extends over 14 amino acids. V gave up 6 bases and J gave up 0 bases, with 9 bases separating them. CDR3 amino acids: CASSPRFSGNTIYF. The CDR3 region has the DNA TGTGCCAGCAGCCCGCGATTCTCTGGAAACACCATATATTTT.

This clonotype showed up many times. The chain carries TRBV11-2 and TRBJ2-7, with D perhaps matching TRBD2 (5 bases). Germline lookup yields CDR1 SGHAT and CDR2 FQNNGV. The V end was cut by 1 base, the J end by 4 bases, with 20 bases between. The CDR3 is 17 residues long. This CDR3 is CASSLGLASRLPYEQYF. The CDR3 DNA reads TGTGCCAGCAGCTTAGGCCTAGCTAGCCGTCTGCCATACGAGCAGTACTTC. Based on the CDR3 plus reference TRBV11-2 and TRBJ2-7, the full variable domain is EAGVAQSPRYKIIEKRQSVAFWCNPISGHATLYWYQQILGQGPKLLIQFQNNGVVDDSQLPKDRFSAERLKGVDSTLKIQPAKLEDSAVYLCASSLGLASRLPYEQYFGPGTRLTVT.

At least ten counts were recorded for this clonotype. The rearrangement joins TRBV28 to TRBJ1-1; 9 bases fit TRBD1. V was pared by 7 bases and J by 5 bases, with 14 bases of the junction left unmatched. CDR1 MDHEN and CDR2 SYDVKM come from the germline V gene. The CDR3 covers 16 residues. Here the CDR3 DNA reads TGTGCCAGCACCGCACAGGGGGCCCGGGGGAGGACTGAAGCTTTCTTT. This translates into CASTAQGARGRTEAFF.